The entry below gives a single T cell receptor beta chain sequence along with its context. Its antigen is not known. This sample is drawn from a study of regulatory T cells in long-lasting Graves disease. Study results and limitations: Persistent disease favored TRBV28, TRBJ1-2 and TRBJ2-5. A greater number of public clonotypes (over 2,500) was shared by persistent patients than by new patients (about 880).

In building TCR beta libraries, iRepertoire HTBI primers were used together with Arm-PCR of CDR3 regions. How the authors handled the data: Spanning all samples, the identified segments comprised around 64 TRBV and about 13 TRBJ. TCRdb used MiXCR to reprocess the multiplex PCR reads, holding one entry per CDR3 protein. For this entry, the V and J calls and clone size follow TCRdb and not the study's own pipeline. This table holds roughly 400,000 distinct CDR3 sequences, over 15% found once. Time point described: newly diagnosed GD, antithyroid drugs for less than 3 months. Construction of the TCR library relied on RNA isolated from PBMCs. The V segment lost 4 bases and the J segment 0 bases; nucleotides outside the gene matches: 6. This CDR3 spans 15 amino acids. Germline V gene sequence: CDR1 SGDLS, CDR2 YYNGEE. This same sample was also part of a study on T cells in Graves' hyperthyroidism and ophthalmopathy. As that study records: Ophthalmopathy, as predicted by the model, came a median roughly 6.5 months after the prediction.

The rearrangement links TRBV9 to TRBJ1-2; 7 bases fit TRBD1. The TCR comes from a woman in her late teens or twenties with Graves disease. This specimen consisted of peripheral blood mononuclear cells (PBMCs), obtained at new diagnosis, from a patient treated with antithyroid drugs. The CDR3 DNA follows: TGTGCCAGCAGCCCAAGGACAGGACCTAACTATGGCTACACCTTC. It encodes CASSPRTGPNYGYTF.